This T cell receptor (beta chain) derives from a study of blood T cell repertoires in COVID-19. The germline V gene encodes CDR1 MNHEY and CDR2 SVGAGI. CDR3 length: 11 amino acids. The V end lost 7 bases, the J end lost 11 bases, and 12 bases lay between the germline ends. Methods used by the authors: Using reference gene primer amplification, nucleated cell counts were estimated. The assay was immunoSEQ multiplex PCR, and TCRdb's table has in-frame clones only and misses some. V and J calls and clone size are given by that table; D and trimming were obtained from the DNA. The data hold roughly 59,000 clones, with about 78% observed a single time.

Sample: peripheral blood. This receptor was taken from an elderly man with acute or convalescent COVID-19. The chain recombines TRBV6-5 with TRBJ1-5; unclear D gene. CDR3 sequence reads: CASTMGATQHF. The CDR3 DNA follows: TGTGCCAGCACCATGGGAGCCACCCAGCATTTT.